These T cell receptor beta chains were read from a single sample in a study of tumor-infiltrating lymphocytes in primary liver carcinoma. TCRdb reprocessed the multiplex PCR reads via MiXCR and lists one record per CDR3 protein. This table has 40,000 or so distinct CDR3 sequences, roughly 80% appearing once. The sequenced sample consisted of tumor-adjacent normal liver tissue. The receptors were sampled from a woman in her 30s with primary liver carcinoma and hepatitis B virus infection. The CDR3 runs from the conserved cysteine through the conserved F or W. The D gene is left open where the match is weak. Expanded clones are given a class, and other clones once, few, many or no size at all.

D gene: NA
J gene: TRBJ2-2
V gene: TRBV6-5
clone size: NA
CDR3 protein: CASNTPVLHTGELFF
CDR3 DNA: TGTGCCAGCAATACGCCGGTACTTCACACCGGGGAGCTGTTTTTT

D gene: TRBD1
J gene: TRBJ2-5
V gene: TRBV15
clone size: many
CDR3 protein: CATSTTLGTVQETQYF
CDR3 DNA: TGTGCCACCAGCACCACCCTGGGGACAGTCCAAGAGACCCAGTACTTC

D gene: NA
J gene: TRBJ2-7
V gene: TRBV7-9
clone size: many
CDR3 protein: CASSLGRPSEQYF
CDR3 DNA: TGTGCCAGCAGCCTTGGACGGCCGAGCGAGCAGTACTTC

D gene: TRBD1
J gene: TRBJ2-2
V gene: TRBV29-1
clone size: NA
CDR3 protein: CNGQGANTGELFF
CDR3 DNA: TGCAATGGACAGGGGGCGAACACCGGGGAGCTGTTTTTT

D gene: NA
J gene: TRBJ1-1
V gene: TRBV6-5
clone size: many
CDR3 protein: CASSYSGGGAEAFF
CDR3 DNA: TGTGCCAGCAGTTACTCGGGGGGGGGGGCTGAAGCTTTCTTT

D gene: NA
J gene: TRBJ1-1
V gene: TRBV11-2
clone size: once
CDR3 protein: CASSPVTEAFF
CDR3 DNA: TGTGCCAGTAGCCCCGTGACAGAAGCCTTCTTT

D gene: NA
J gene: TRBJ2-1
V gene: TRBV11-2
clone size: NA
CDR3 protein: CASSFQGYFSYSEQFF
CDR3 DNA: TGTGCCAGCAGCTTTCAGGGTTACTTCTCCTACAGTGAGCAGTTCTTC

D gene: NA
J gene: TRBJ2-1
V gene: TRBV5-1
clone size: NA
CDR3 protein: CAISLRAEGYEQFF
CDR3 DNA: TGCGCCATCAGCCTGAGGGCGGAGGGGTACGAGCAGTTCTTC

D gene: NA
J gene: TRBJ2-7
V gene: TRBV11-2
clone size: NA
CDR3 protein: CANSRDIFSYEEYF
CDR3 DNA: TGTGCCAACAGCCGGGACATCTTCTCCTACGAGGAGTACTTC

D gene: NA
J gene: TRBJ2-7
V gene: TRBV7-2
clone size: few
CDR3 protein: CASSLALVGAGYEQYF
CDR3 DNA: TGTGCCAGTAGCTTAGCGCTGGTAGGGGCGGGCTACGAGCAGTACTTC

D gene: TRBD2
J gene: TRBJ2-7
V gene: TRBV6-2/TRBV6-3
clone size: NA
CDR3 protein: CTSSFLAGGTRYEQYF
CDR3 DNA: TGCACCAGCAGCTTTCTAGCGGGAGGGACAAGATACGAGCAGTACTTC

D gene: NA
J gene: TRBJ1-5
V gene: TRBV5-6
clone size: many
CDR3 protein: CASSLGQINQPQHF
CDR3 DNA: TGTGCCAGCAGTCTAGGACAGATAAATCAGCCCCAGCATTTT

D gene: NA
J gene: TRBJ2-1
V gene: TRBV11-3
clone size: many
CDR3 protein: CASSLGVSNNEQVF
CDR3 DNA: TGTGCCAGCAGCTTAGGCGTCTCGAACAATGAGCAGGTCTTC

D gene: TRBD1
J gene: TRBJ2-3
V gene: TRBV6-1
clone size: NA
CDR3 protein: CTSRSQGQGPDTQYF
CDR3 DNA: TGTACCAGCAGGAGCCAGGGACAGGGGCCAGATACGCAGTATTTT

D gene: TRBD2
J gene: TRBJ2-7
V gene: TRBV10-2
clone size: many
CDR3 protein: CASSWTSGGYEQYF
CDR3 DNA: TGCGCCAGCAGTTGGACTAGCGGGGGCTACGAGCAGTACTTC

D gene: TRBD2
J gene: TRBJ2-2
V gene: TRBV14
clone size: many
CDR3 protein: CASSQDATAGGPANTGELFF
CDR3 DNA: TGTGCCAGCAGCCAAGATGCCACAGCGGGAGGCCCCGCGAACACCGGGGAGCTGTTTTTT

D gene: TRBD1
J gene: TRBJ1-2
V gene: TRBV5-4
clone size: NA
CDR3 protein: CASSARDRTGGYTF
CDR3 DNA: TGTGCCAGCAGCGCTAGGGACAGGACTGGCGGTTACACCTTC

D gene: NA
J gene: TRBJ2-1
V gene: TRBV12-3/TRBV12-4
clone size: NA
CDR3 protein: CTSSLMLSEQFF
CDR3 DNA: TGTACCAGCAGCTTGATGCTAAGCGAGCAGTTCTTC

D gene: NA
J gene: TRBJ2-5
V gene: TRBV7-9
clone size: many
CDR3 protein: CASSLAFGLSSGETQYF
CDR3 DNA: TGTGCCAGCAGCTTAGCCTTTGGACTTAGTTCTGGAGAGACCCAGTACTTC

D gene: NA
J gene: TRBJ2-1
V gene: TRBV5-6
clone size: NA
CDR3 protein: CASNSEWGEQFF
CDR3 DNA: TGTGCTAGCAACTCGGAGTGGGGTGAGCAGTTCTTC

D gene: NA
J gene: TRBJ1-1
V gene: TRBV29-1
clone size: NA
CDR3 protein: CSVVQVNTEAFF
CDR3 DNA: TGCAGCGTAGTACAGGTGAACACTGAAGCCTTCTTT

D gene: TRBD2
J gene: TRBJ2-5
V gene: TRBV4-2
clone size: medium-sized
CDR3 protein: CASSQGGRDQETQYF
CDR3 DNA: TGTGCCAGCAGCCAAGGAGGGAGGGACCAAGAGACCCAGTACTTC

D gene: NA
J gene: TRBJ2-1
V gene: TRBV11-1
clone size: NA
CDR3 protein: CASSLAALVAWLNEQFF
CDR3 DNA: TGTGCCAGCAGCTTAGCAGCCCTGGTAGCGTGGCTAAATGAGCAGTTTTTC

D gene: TRBD2
J gene: TRBJ2-1
V gene: TRBV12-3/TRBV12-4
clone size: many
CDR3 protein: CASSWTSAYNEQFF
CDR3 DNA: TGTGCCAGCAGTTGGACTAGCGCCTACAATGAGCAGTTCTTC